This entry lists 26 T cell receptor beta chains sequenced from one sample in a study of cytomegalovirus exposure and HLA in healthy donors. Primers: 60 Vbeta forward and 13 Jbeta reverse. Some clones are missing from TCRdb's copy, which holds only in-frame ones; the method was immunoSEQ multiplex PCR. The sample shows some 180,000 clones, 65% to 90% of them seen only once. The sequenced sample consisted of PBMCs. These receptor sequences come from a girl aged 2-10 years in good health and CMV-seropositive.

This clone was observed a single time. V is TRBV11-2 and J is TRBJ2-2; 8 bases line up with TRBD1. V was pared by 1 base and J by 5 bases, with 0 bases of the junction left unmatched. Germline V gene lookup returns CDR1 SGHAT and CDR2 FQNNGV. The CDR3 contains 14 residues. The CDR3 loop is CASSLGQGTGELFF. The CDR3 DNA is TGTGCCAGCAGCTTAGGACAGGGGACCGGGGAGCTGTTTTTT.

The chain links TRBV5-5 to TRBJ1-1; the match to TRBD1 covers 8 bases. The CDR3 has 13 amino acids. The V gene's germline CDR1 is SGHKS and CDR2 YYEKEE (reference sequence). Trimming took 7 bases from V and 1 from J; bases not matched to a gene: 3. The CDR3 loop is CASLGTGNTEAFF. CDR3 in DNA: TGTGCCAGCCTCGGGACAGGGAACACTGAAGCTTTCTTT.

The rearrangement uses TRBV19 and TRBJ1-5; TRBD1 is a possible D gene (6 bases). The V end was cut by 7 bases, the J end by 1 base, with 14 bases between. Per germline, CDR1 LNHDA and CDR2 SQIVND (reference sequence). The CDR3 is made up of 15 amino acids. CDR3 bases: TGTGCCAGTAAGGGGGGGGGAAGAAGCAATCAGCCCCAGCATTTT. Its translation: CASKGGGRSNQPQHF. Full variable domain (rest looked up from reference TRBV19 and TRBJ1-5): DGGITQSPKYLFRKEGQNVTLSCEQNLNHDAMYWYRQDPGQGLRLIYYSQIVNDFQKGDIAEGYSVSREKKESFPLTVTSAQKNPTAFYLCASKGGGRSNQPQHFGDGTRLSIL.

This chain links TRBV6-1 with TRBJ1-5; maybe TRBD1 (5 bases). The CDR3 consists of 15 residues. The germline V and J ends were trimmed by 8 bases and 0 bases, with 14 bases remaining between them. Germline V gene data show CDR1 as MNHNS and CDR2 as SASEGT. CDR3 nucleotide sequence: TGTGCCAGCTCCCAGGGCGGTTATAGCAATCAGCCCCAGCATTTT. Protein: CASSQGGYSNQPQHF.

This sequence joins TRBV28 and TRBJ1-2; possibly TRBD1 for D (5 bases). CDR3 size: 15 residues. V was trimmed by 6 bases and J by 0 bases, leaving 14 bases between them. Germline V gene lookup returns CDR1 MDHEN and CDR2 SYDVKM. Written as DNA, the CDR3 is TGTGCCAGCAGAGTCCGGGGGGACTCTAACTATGGCTACACCTTC. Its translation is CASRVRGDSNYGYTF.

This chain joins TRBV19 and TRBJ1-5; the D gene is possibly TRBD1 (6 bases). Germline CDR1 and CDR2: LNHDA and SQIVND (reference sequence). V shed 4 bases and J shed 4 bases, with 11 bases lying between them. The length of the CDR3 is 14 residues. CDR3 DNA sequence: TGTGCCAGTAGTACGGACAGACTAAATCAGCCCCAGCATTTT. Amino acid sequence: CASSTDRLNQPQHF.

This clone came up a few times. The V call is TRBV4-1, the J call TRBJ2-7; the match to TRBD1 covers 8 bases. CDR3 size: 15 residues. Losses at the gene ends were 1 base for V and 2 bases for J; bases not matched to a gene: 4. Germline V gene sequence: CDR1 MGHRA, CDR2 YSYEKL. The CDR3 DNA sequence: TGCGCCAGCAGCCAAGTGGACAGGGCAACCTACGAGCAGTACTTC. Translating gives CASSQVDRATYEQYF.

The chain carries TRBV28 and TRBJ1-5, with unresolved D. The CDR3 is 14 residues long. Germline V gene data show CDR1 as MDHEN and CDR2 as SYDVKM. Between the trimmed V and J ends, which lost 1 base and 4 bases, there was a span of 8 bases. CDR3 amino acids: CASSLYSINQPQHF. In DNA form, the CDR3 reads TGTGCCAGCAGTTTATATTCAATTAATCAGCCCCAGCATTTT. The entire variable domain, with the rest obtained from reference TRBV28 and TRBJ1-5, is as follows: DVKVTQSSRYLVKRTGEKVFLECVQDMDHENMFWYRQDPGLGLRLIYFSYDVKMKEKGDIPEGYSVSREKKERFSLILESASTNQTSMYLCASSLYSINQPQHFGDGTRLSIL.

This chain uses TRBV30 with TRBJ2-2; D gene unclear. Germline V gene sequence: CDR1 GTSNPN, CDR2 SVGIG (reference sequence). The CDR3 covers 12 residues. V was pared by 0 bases and J by 3 bases, with 2 bases between. The CDR3 loop reads CAWSVDTGELFF. The DNA for the CDR3 is TGTGCCTGGAGTGTCGACACCGGGGAGCTGTTTTTT.

The chain couples TRBV4-2 to TRBJ2-1; 9 nucleotides line up with TRBD2. The trim removed 1 base at V and 6 bases at J, leaving 4 bases unmatched. Germline V lookup: CDR1 LGHNA, CDR2 YNFKEQ. The CDR3 has 15 amino acids. The CDR3 loop is CASSQGASGANEQFF. CDR3 coding DNA: TGTGCCAGCAGCCAAGGGGCTAGCGGGGCCAATGAGCAGTTCTTC.

The J gene is TRBJ2-7, the V gene TRBV14; D is ambiguous. Germline V CDR1 and CDR2: SGHDN, FVKESK. The CDR3 runs to 15 residues. The V end was cut by 4 bases, the J end by 2 bases, with 15 bases between. CDR3 amino acids: CASSLGVTAPYEQYF. CDR3 in DNA: TGTGCCAGCAGCCTCGGAGTCACTGCCCCCTACGAGCAGTACTTC. The full variable domain, with the rest looked up from reference TRBV14 and TRBJ2-7, is EAGVTQFPSHSVIEKGQTVTLRCDPISGHDNLYWYRRVMGKEIKFLLHFVKESKQDESGMPNNRFLAERTGGTYSTLKVQPAELEDSGVYFCASSLGVTAPYEQYFGPGTRLTVT.

This sequence joins TRBV11-2 and TRBJ2-1; 7 positions agree with TRBD1. J gave up 4 bases and V 1 base, and 4 bases lay outside the gene matches. Germline-derived CDR1 and CDR2 are SGHAT and FQNNGV. The CDR3 is 15 residues long. In nucleotides, the CDR3 is TGTGCCAGCAGCTTAGTTGGGACAGTATACAATGAGCAGTTCTTC. It yields the protein CASSLVGTVYNEQFF.

The rearrangement links TRBV29-1 to TRBJ2-3; 12 positions agree with TRBD2. J was trimmed by 6 bases and V by 7 bases; bases with no gene match: 14. Germline CDR1 is SQVTM and CDR2 is ANQGSEA. This CDR3 has 16 residues. CDR3 in DNA: TGCAGCGCCCACTACGCTAGCGGGGGGGTTGCGGATACGCAGTATTTT. Translation gives CSAHYASGGVADTQYF.

V is TRBV29-1 and J is TRBJ1-1; D is undetermined. V lost 1 base to trimming and J lost 4 bases, with 13 bases between them. The CDR3 length is 14 residues. Germline V CDR1 and CDR2: SQVTM, ANQGSEA. In DNA, the CDR3 is TGCAGCGTTGAAGGGTCCCCATCGGGCACTGAAGCTTTCTTT. Residues: CSVEGSPSGTEAFF.

The CDR3, as DNA: TGTGCCATCAGCCTCGGTGGAGATAGCAATCAGCCCCAGCATTTT. The encoded protein is CAISLGGDSNQPQHF. The chain uses TRBV10-3 and TRBJ1-5, with D hard to call. Trimming took off 6 bases at V and 0 bases at J, with 12 bases between the two ends. The CDR3 length is 15 residues. Germline V gene data show CDR1 as ENHRY and CDR2 as SYGVKD.

The V gene is TRBV2, the J gene TRBJ1-1, with D hard to call. Germline CDR1 is SNHLY and CDR2 is FYNNEI. V lost 4 bases and J 5 bases, leaving 14 bases between the germline ends. CDR3 length: 14 amino acids. CDR3 amino acids: CASSVGGSGTEAFF. CDR3 nucleotide sequence: TGTGCCAGCAGTGTCGGCGGGTCTGGTACTGAAGCTTTCTTT.

This clone was counted once. As DNA, the CDR3 is TGTGCTAGCCTTCACCGCCAGGGGGTAGCGGGAGTCGTCACCGGGGAGCTGTTTTTT. It is translated as CASLHRQGVAGVVTGELFF. The chain recombines TRBV12-5 with TRBJ2-2; 9 positions match TRBD2. CDR1 LGHNT and CDR2 FRNRAP come from the germline V gene. The junction had 21 bases not matched to a gene; V was cut back by 9 bases and J by 4 bases. This CDR3 has 19 residues.

This clone appeared a few times. This chain uses TRBV5-4 with TRBJ2-1; no clear D. The CDR3 is made up of 14 amino acids. V was pared by 0 bases and J by 5 bases, with 9 bases between. Germline values: CDR1 SGHNT, CDR2 YYREEE (reference sequence). The CDR3 coding sequence is TGTGCCAGCAGCTTGGACTGGTCAAACAATGAGCAGTTCTTC. This sequence encodes CASSLDWSNNEQFF.

The chain is built from TRBV11-2 and TRBJ1-1; D unresolved. The V gene's germline CDR1 is SGHAT and CDR2 FQNNGV. The germline V and J ends were trimmed by 7 bases and 2 bases, with 17 bases remaining between them. The CDR3 totals 15 residues. This CDR3 reads CASKLRAGDNTEAFF. The CDR3, as DNA: TGTGCCAGCAAACTTAGGGCGGGAGACAACACTGAAGCTTTCTTT.

The chain has TRBV5-1 and TRBJ2-1; 11 bases are shared with TRBD2. V was clipped by 2 bases and J by 10 bases; unmatched bases: 8. Germline-derived CDR1 and CDR2 are SGHRS and YFSETQ. The CDR3 loop spans 15 amino acids. CDR3 sequence (DNA): TGCGCCAGCAGCTTTAATAGCGGGAGGGCCGGCGAGCAGTTCTTC. Its protein is CASSFNSGRAGEQFF.

V usage is TRBV10-2 and J usage is TRBJ1-5; the D is unclear. The CDR3 is 14 amino acids. V dropped 2 bases and J dropped 2 bases, with 7 bases sitting between them. Germline-derived CDR1 and CDR2 are WSHSY and SAAADI. CDR3 DNA: TGCGCCAGCAGTGAGCCGGTGGGCAATCAGCCCCAGCATTTT. As protein: CASSEPVGNQPQHF.

This sequence joins TRBV7-9 and TRBJ2-1; the D gene is possibly TRBD2 (5 bases). Germline-derived CDR1 and CDR2 are SEHNR and FQNEAQ (reference sequence). This CDR3 contains 13 residues. V lost 5 bases, J lost 3 bases, and 8 bases lay in between. Here the CDR3 reads CASSVSGYNEQFF. The CDR3 DNA follows: TGTGCCAGCAGCGTCAGCGGCTACAATGAGCAGTTCTTC.

DNA for the CDR3: TGTGCCAGCAGTGATAGTAGGGGGCAAAAGCCCCAGCATTTT. Translating it yields CASSDSRGQKPQHF. The chain is built from TRBV25-1 and TRBJ1-5; 7 nucleotides agree with TRBD1. Germline lookup yields CDR1 MGHDK and CDR2 SYGVNS. The CDR3 consists of 14 residues. Trimming at V came to 3 bases and at J to 8 bases, leaving 7 bases not matched to a gene.

The chain is built from TRBV9 and TRBJ1-4, with D maybe TRBD1 (5 bases). Germline values: CDR1 SGDLS, CDR2 YYNGEE. The CDR3 totals 15 residues. The V and J ends lost 4 bases and 4 bases respectively, with 14 bases between them. CDR3 in DNA: TGTGCCAGCAGCACCCTCGGGGGAAGTAATGAAAAACTGTTTTTT. As protein: CASSTLGGSNEKLFF.

The V gene is TRBV6-6, the J gene TRBJ1-2, with unresolved D. The V and J ends lost 0 bases and 0 bases respectively, with 5 bases between them. The CDR3 is made up of 14 amino acids. The germline V gene has CDR1 MNHNY and CDR2 SVGAGI (reference sequence). The CDR3 DNA reads TGTGCCAGCAGTTACTCGTACACTAACTATGGCTACACCTTC. As protein: CASSYSYTNYGYTF.

The J gene is TRBJ2-7, the V gene TRBV6-1, with 7 bases aligning to TRBD1. This CDR3 region has 15 residues. The germline gives CDR1 MNHNS, CDR2 SASEGT. The V and J ends lost 10 bases and 5 bases, in that order; junction bases with no gene match: 17. CDR3 amino acids: CATTPVIRGGHEQYF. CDR3 coding DNA: TGTGCCACCACTCCAGTGATTAGAGGGGGCCACGAGCAGTACTTC.